The 10 T cell receptor beta chains below all came from one sample that was sequenced in a study of T cell responses to AZD1222 COVID-19 vaccine. Libraries were prepared by immunoSEQ multiplex PCR; TCRdb keeps only in-frame clonotypes and omits some of them. This table has approximately 98,000 clones, roughly nine tenths appearing once. The sequenced sample was peripheral blood, obtained on day 0 of MenACWY control vaccination. All receptors come from an adult in good health.

This sequence joins TRBV25-1 and TRBJ1-4; D remains unclear. Germline CDR1 and CDR2: MGHDK and SYGVNS. The CDR3 is 13 residues long. V lost 7 bases, J lost 0 bases, and 6 bases lay in between. CDR3 DNA: TGTGCCAGCATAGGTCCAACTAATGAAAAACTGTTTTTT. Protein: CASIGPTNEKLFF. The entire variable domain, with the rest obtained from reference TRBV25-1 and TRBJ1-4, is as follows: EADIYQTPRYLVIGTGKKITLECSQTMGHDKMYWYQQDPGMELHLIHYSYGVNSTEKGDLSSESTVSRIRTEHFPLTLESARPSHTSQYLCASIGPTNEKLFFGSGTQLSVL.

The chain recombines TRBV7-9 with TRBJ1-3; D remains ambiguous. V lost 6 bases and J 0 bases, leaving 6 bases between the germline ends. Germline values: CDR1 SEHNR, CDR2 FQNEAQ (reference sequence). The CDR3 consists of 13 residues. Written as DNA, the CDR3 is TGTGCCAGCAGTACAGACTCTGGAAACACCATATATTTT. Translation gives CASSTDSGNTIYF.

CDR3 DNA sequence: TGCAGCGATTTCAGCGGGACAGGGGGCCGGGAGCAGTACTTC. Translating it yields CSDFSGTGGREQYF. The chain joins TRBV29-1 to TRBJ2-7, with 12 bases matching TRBD1. V lost 7 bases to trimming and J lost 7 bases; unmatched junction nucleotides: 11. Per germline, CDR1 SQVTM and CDR2 ANQGSEA. This CDR3 contains 14 residues.

The chain employs TRBV5-1 and TRBJ1-5, with D unresolved. CDR3 length equals 15 residues. With 0 bases removed from V and 2 bases from J, the gap between germline ends came to 9 bases. Germline V CDR1 and CDR2: SGHRS, YFSETQ. The CDR3 region has the DNA TGCGCCAGCAGCTTGGGGGCGAGTGGCAATCAGCCCCAGCATTTT. Its protein is CASSLGASGNQPQHF.

This clone was seen a handful of times. V gene TRBV7-6 combines with J gene TRBJ2-2; TRBD2 matches 8 bases. V lost 2 bases and J lost 1; bases outside the gene matches: 12. The germline CDR1 and CDR2 sequences are SGHVS and FNYEAQ. The CDR3 sequence is 19 residues long. DNA for the CDR3: TGTGCCAGCAGCTTAACGGCATGGCGCGGGGGGATGAACACCGGGGAGCTGTTTTTT. Its translation is CASSLTAWRGGMNTGELFF.

Only a few counts were recorded for this clone. This chain uses TRBV30 with TRBJ1-2; D gene unclear. In germline, CDR1 is GTSNPN, CDR2 SVGIG (reference sequence). The CDR3 contains 12 residues. Trimming removed 0 bases at V and 7 bases at J, with 9 bases between. The chain's CDR3 is CAWSVQRAGYTF. The DNA of the CDR3 is TGTGCCTGGAGTGTACAAAGGGCTGGCTACACCTTC. Using reference TRBV30 and TRBJ1-2 for the parts outside the CDR3, the full variable domain is SQTIHQWPATLVQPVGSPLSLECTVEGTSNPNLYWYRQAAGRGLQLLFYSVGIGQISSEVPQNLSASRPQDRQFILSSKKLLLSDSGFYLCAWSVQRAGYTFGSGTRLTVV.

The chain's CDR3 is CASSPPAWVETQYF. CDR3 nucleotides: TGTGCCAGCAGTCCGCCGGCCTGGGTGGAGACCCAGTACTTC. The rearrangement joins TRBV6-5 to TRBJ2-5, with D unclear. Trimming shortened V by 5 bases and J by 5 bases, and 15 bases separated the two germline ends. Germline V gives CDR1 MNHEY, CDR2 SVGAGI. This CDR3 is 14 amino acids long.

The chain uses TRBV5-3 and TRBJ2-5, with 8 bases that match TRBD1. TRBV5-3 counts as an open reading frame of uncertain function. V dropped 8 bases and J dropped 0; count of bases not matched to a gene: 9. The CDR3 sequence is 15 residues long. CDR3 coding DNA: TGTGCCAGGGGGACAGGTCCGAGATACCAAGAGACCCAGTACTTC. Amino acid sequence: CARGTGPRYQETQYF.

The V gene is TRBV28, the J gene TRBJ2-7; no definite D call. The CDR3 is 12 residues long. V was shortened by 3 bases and J by 2 bases, with 5 bases between the two germline ends. Germline CDR1 reads MDHEN; CDR2 reads SYDVKM. In DNA, the CDR3 is TGTGCCAGCAGTTTTGGCACCTACGAGCAGTACTTC. It translates to CASSFGTYEQYF.

In this sample, this clone turned up once. The chain carries TRBV30 and TRBJ2-7, with 7 bases fitting TRBD2. Germline V gene sequence: CDR1 GTSNPN, CDR2 SVGIG (reference sequence). With V trimmed by 0 bases and J by 6 bases, 2 bases remained unmatched. This CDR3 contains 12 residues. CDR3 nucleotide sequence: TGTGCCTGGAGTGTCAAGCGGGGCGAGCAGTACTTC. It specifies CAWSVKRGEQYF.